Presented here are 20 T cell receptor beta chains from one specimen sequenced in a study of HIV-infected patients and healthy controls. Each CDR3 protein gets one entry after TCRdb re-called the 5' RACE reads with MiXCR. The sample lists around 58,000 distinct CDR3 sequences; about 19% were seen once. Sequencing input: CD4+ T cells from blood. The origin of the receptors is a human donor in good health.

In DNA, the CDR3 is TGTGCCAGGTTTTCGGGTCCGTTCTTC. As protein: CARFSGPFF. This chain uses TRBV6-2 or TRBV6-3 with TRBJ2-1, with D uncertain. CDR1 is MNHEY, CDR2 SVGEGT, per germline. The CDR3 sequence is 9 residues long. The V gene lost 9 bases and the J gene lost 15 bases, with 12 bases spanning the gap.

There are many counts of this clonotype. This rearrangement joins TRBV6-6 to TRBJ2-7; D unresolved. The V gene's germline CDR1 is MNHNY and CDR2 SVGAGI (reference sequence). V was trimmed by 8 bases and J by 0 bases, leaving 5 bases between them. This CDR3 has 11 amino acids. The chain's CDR3 is CASGTSYEQYF. The CDR3 nucleotides are TGTGCCAGCGGAACCTCCTACGAGCAGTACTTC.

This clonotype was counted only a few times. The V call is TRBV14, the J call TRBJ2-3; no firm D call. The germline V and J ends were trimmed by 2 bases and 0 bases, with 12 bases remaining between them. The CDR3 length is 16 residues. The germline V gene encodes CDR1 SGHDN and CDR2 FVKESK. The CDR3 DNA reads as TGTGCCAGCAGCCAACGTCGGGCCGCTAGCACAGATACGCAGTATTTT. Protein sequence: CASSQRRAASTDTQYF.

The chain carries TRBV7-9 and TRBJ2-7; TRBD1 matches 9 bases. The length of the CDR3 is 17 residues. Germline CDR1 SEHNR, CDR2 FQNEAQ (reference sequence). V was pared by 4 bases and J by 3 bases, with 13 bases of the junction left unmatched. The CDR3 loop is CASSSIVPGQGLYEQYF. In DNA, the CDR3 is TGTGCCAGCAGCTCAATAGTACCGGGACAGGGCCTCTACGAGCAGTACTTC.

This clonotype was detected many times. J is TRBJ2-2 and V is TRBV6-5, with 10 bases fitting TRBD2. The V segment lost 6 bases and the J segment 7 bases; nucleotides outside the gene matches: 8. CDR1 and CDR2 (germline): MNHEY, SVGAGI. The CDR3 totals 15 residues. In nucleotides, the CDR3 is TGTGCCAGCAGCCAAGGGACTAGCGTGTACGGGGAGCTGTTTTTT. Its translation: CASSQGTSVYGELFF.

This clonotype was detected many times. The genes are TRBV7-2 and TRBJ1-5; 7 bases are a match to TRBD1. The CDR3 runs to 14 residues. Germline trimming cut 5 bases from V and 3 bases from J; bases unmatched to any gene: 4. From germline, CDR1 is SGHTA and CDR2 FQGNSA. The CDR3 nucleotides read TGTGCCAGCAGCCTACAGGGGTTCAATCAGCCCCAGCATTTT. Amino acid sequence: CASSLQGFNQPQHF. Based on the CDR3 plus reference TRBV7-2 and TRBJ1-5, the full variable domain is GAGVSQSPSNKVTEKGKDVELRCDPISGHTALYWYRQSLGQGLEFLIYFQGNSAPDKSGLPSDRFSAERTGGSVSTLTIQRTQQEDSAVYLCASSLQGFNQPQHFGDGTRLSIL.

This clonotype was counted at least ten times. The V gene is TRBV5-1, the J gene TRBJ2-3; a possible D gene is TRBD1 (7 bases). V dropped 4 bases and J dropped 4 bases, with 13 bases sitting between them. The CDR3 sequence is 14 residues long. Germline assignment: CDR1 SGHRS and CDR2 YFSETQ. The CDR3 region has the DNA TGCGCCAGCAGCGCGCAGGGGGGCGCAGATACGCAGTATTTT. Amino acid sequence: CASSAQGGADTQYF.

This clonotype was counted only a few times. This chain connects TRBV18 to TRBJ1-4; D not certain. The CDR3 extends over 14 amino acids. Germline V gene data show CDR1 as KGHSH and CDR2 as LQKENI. Between the trimmed V and J ends, which lost 2 bases and 4 bases, there was a span of 8 bases. The DNA of the CDR3 is TGTGCCAGCTCACCATCAGGAAATAATGAAAAACTGTTTTTT. Translation: CASSPSGNNEKLFF.

This clonotype has only a few counts. This chain joins TRBV3-1 and TRBJ2-1; 9 bases are a match to TRBD2. V trimming: 4 bases; J trimming: 7 bases; junction bases outside the gene matches: 20. The germline V gene has CDR1 LGHDT and CDR2 YNNKEL (reference sequence). This CDR3 has 19 amino acids. CDR3 region: CASSLLGAGGVWGGNEQFF. CDR3 sequence (DNA): TGTGCCAGCAGCCTCCTCGGAGCGGGAGGTGTCTGGGGGGGGAATGAGCAGTTCTTC.

This clonotype turned up a few times. The chain has TRBV5-6 and TRBJ1-1; no clear D gene. Trimming removed 0 bases at V and 11 bases at J, with 11 bases between. This CDR3 is built from 12 residues. CDR1 and CDR2 from the germline V gene are SGHDT and YYEEEE. CDR3 in amino acids: CASSLDRMLAFF. The DNA for the CDR3 is TGTGCCAGCAGCTTGGATCGGATGCTGGCTTTCTTT.

In this sample, this clonotype turned up many times. The J gene is TRBJ2-7, the V gene TRBV24-1, with D hard to call. Germline V lookup: CDR1 KGHDR, CDR2 SFDVKD. The CDR3 has 11 residues. Trimming pared 5 bases from V and 3 bases from J, leaving 4 bases between. The CDR3 spells CATSAGYEQYF. Written as DNA, the CDR3 is TGTGCCACCAGTGCGGGCTACGAGCAGTACTTC.

This clonotype has a count of ten or more. V usage is TRBV2 and J usage is TRBJ1-1; no clear D gene. The length of the CDR3 is 11 residues. The V and J ends lost 6 bases and 1 base respectively, with 3 bases between them. The germline gives CDR1 SNHLY, CDR2 FYNNEI. The CDR3 nucleotides read TGTGCCAGCAGGGAGAACACTGAAGCTTTCTTT. Protein sequence: CASRENTEAFF.

This clonotype was detected many times. The V and J genes are TRBV7-9 and TRBJ1-1; 9 nucleotides agree with TRBD1. V lost 3 bases and J lost 5; bases outside the gene matches: 4. This CDR3 region has 14 residues. CDR1 is SEHNR, CDR2 FQNEAQ, per germline (reference sequence). Here the CDR3 reads CASSLRDRETEAFF. CDR3 in DNA: TGTGCCAGCAGCTTGAGGGACAGGGAGACTGAAGCTTTCTTT.

This clonotype was observed many times. The chain joins TRBV29-1 to TRBJ1-1; TRBD1 is a possible D gene (5 bases). Trimming pared 3 bases from V and 0 bases from J, leaving 11 bases between. This CDR3 has 14 residues. The germline V gene encodes CDR1 SQVTM and CDR2 ANQGSEA. CDR3 in amino acids: CSVDPTGLNTEAFF. CDR3 nucleotide sequence: TGCAGCGTTGACCCTACAGGCCTGAACACTGAAGCTTTCTTT.

The table lists this clonotype with a few counts. CDR3 nucleotide sequence: TGTGCCAGTGGCCCCGGACTTTACTCCTACGAGCAGTACTTC. It is translated as CASGPGLYSYEQYF. V gene TRBV19 combines with J gene TRBJ2-7; tentatively, D is TRBD2 (5 bases). The germline CDR1 and CDR2 sequences are LNHDA and SQIVND (reference sequence). The CDR3 has 14 amino acids. Trimming removed 8 bases at V and 0 bases at J, with 14 bases between.

J is TRBJ1-1 and V is TRBV11-2; D might be TRBD1 (5 bases). Trimming pared 1 base from V and 4 bases from J, leaving 10 bases between. This CDR3 has 14 amino acids. Germline V lookup: CDR1 SGHAT, CDR2 FQNNGV. The CDR3 spells CASSLGQPITEAFF. CDR3 coding DNA: TGTGCCAGCAGCTTAGGACAGCCCATCACTGAAGCTTTCTTT.

This chain joins TRBV3-1 and TRBJ1-1; TRBD1 might be the D (6 bases). Deletions cut 6 bases from V and 1 base from J, with 15 bases between. CDR1 and CDR2 (germline): LGHDT, YNNKEL (reference sequence). The CDR3 extends over 15 amino acids. The CDR3 protein is CASRNGQSPNTEAFF. The CDR3 DNA reads as TGTGCCAGCAGAAACGGACAGTCGCCGAACACTGAAGCTTTCTTT.

This clonotype has a count of ten or more. V and J are TRBV6-6 and TRBJ2-3, with TRBD2 matching 13 bases. CDR3 length equals 22 residues. V dropped 2 bases and J dropped 0; count of bases not matched to a gene: 17. Germline CDR1 is MNHNY and CDR2 is SVGAGI (reference sequence). The CDR3 nucleotides are TGTGCCAGCAGTTACGGCCTAAGACTAGCGGGAGGCCGCGGGAGTAGCACAGATACGCAGTATTTT. Translating gives CASSYGLRLAGGRGSSTDTQYF.

The genes are TRBV19 and TRBJ1-1; D unclear. Trimming took off 5 bases at V and 3 bases at J, with 13 bases between the two ends. This CDR3 contains 14 residues. Germline CDR1 and CDR2: LNHDA and SQIVND (reference sequence). In DNA form, the CDR3 reads TGTGCCAGTAGTTCCCAACACGGACACACTGAAGCTTTCTTT. Translated: CASSSQHGHTEAFF. Complete variable domain (other parts from reference TRBV19 and TRBJ1-1): DGGITQSPKYLFRKEGQNVTLSCEQNLNHDAMYWYRQDPGQGLRLIYYSQIVNDFQKGDIAEGYSVSREKKESFPLTVTSAQKNPTAFYLCASSSQHGHTEAFFGQGTRLTVV.

The rearrangement links TRBV10-1 to TRBJ2-5; no reliable D call. V lost 0 bases, J lost 2 bases, and 13 bases lay in between. The CDR3 is 16 amino acids. Germline V gene sequence: CDR1 WNHNN, CDR2 SYGVQD (reference sequence). The CDR3 sequence: CASSESSGLTQETQYF. CDR3 coding DNA: TGCGCCAGCAGTGAGTCTTCCGGATTAACTCAAGAGACCCAGTACTTC.